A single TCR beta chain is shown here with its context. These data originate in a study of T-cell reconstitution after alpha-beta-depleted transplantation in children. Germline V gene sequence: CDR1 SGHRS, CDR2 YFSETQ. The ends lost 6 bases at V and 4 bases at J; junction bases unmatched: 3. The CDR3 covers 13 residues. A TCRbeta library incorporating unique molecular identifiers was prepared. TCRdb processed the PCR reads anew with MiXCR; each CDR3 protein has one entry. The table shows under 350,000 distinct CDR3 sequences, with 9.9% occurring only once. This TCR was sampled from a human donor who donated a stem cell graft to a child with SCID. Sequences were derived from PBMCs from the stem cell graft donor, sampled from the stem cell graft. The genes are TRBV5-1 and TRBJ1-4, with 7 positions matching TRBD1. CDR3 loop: CASKGQINEKLFF. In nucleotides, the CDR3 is TGCGCCAGCAAGGGACAGATTAATGAAAAACTGTTTTTT.